These T cell receptor beta chains were read from a single sample in a study of a mutant IDH1 vaccine in newly diagnosed glioma. These TCRs' antigens remain unknown. Using immunoSEQ multiplex PCR, the repertoire was profiled, and TCRdb retains in-frame clones only, with some absent. The sample shows 40,000 to 55,000 clones, roughly four fifths of them seen only once. The sample here was PBMCs, taken from a glioma patient whose treatment included an IDH1 peptide vaccine. These TCRs come from a man in his forties or fifties with glioma. CDR3s include the opening cysteine and the closing phenylalanine or tryptophan. D genes are given only for firm matches. Expanded clones get a size class; other rows say once, few or many, or leave the size out.

CASSLPGRANSPLHF	TGTGCCAGCTCTCTCCCCGGGAGAGCTAATTCACCCCTCCACTTT	NA	NA	TRBV18	TRBJ1-6
CASSLGFTGGAEAFF	TGCGCCAGCAGCTTGGGGTTTACAGGAGGCGCTGAAGCTTTCTTT	NA	NA	TRBV5-1	TRBJ1-1
CASSLRQGEGEQFF	TGCGCCAGCAGCCTTAGACAGGGGGAAGGTGAGCAGTTCTTC	NA	TRBD1	TRBV5-1	TRBJ2-1
CASSDQSSGVYGYTF	TGTGCCAGCAGTGACCAGTCGTCGGGGGTATATGGCTACACCTTC	NA	NA	TRBV27	TRBJ1-2
CASSYSETGKQTQYF	TGTGCCAGCAGTTACTCGGAGACAGGGAAGCAGACCCAGTACTTC	NA	TRBD1	TRBV6-6	TRBJ2-5
CASRRDRNTEAFF	TGTGCCAGTAGGCGGGACAGGAACACTGAAGCTTTCTTT	NA	TRBD1	TRBV19	TRBJ1-1
CASSFYRGRVETQYF	TGTGCCAGCAGCTTCTACAGGGGGCGCGTGGAGACCCAGTACTTC	once	TRBD1	TRBV7-8	TRBJ2-5
CASSLTEQETQYF	TGTGCCAGCAGTTTGACGGAACAAGAGACCCAGTACTTC	NA	NA	TRBV6-6	TRBJ2-5
CASSRTGTNYGYTF	TGTGCCAGCAGTCGGACAGGGACTAACTATGGCTACACCTTC	NA	TRBD1	TRBV28	TRBJ1-2
CASSAPAGQGFNYGYTF	TGTGCCAGCAGCGCCCCAGCGGGACAGGGGTTTAACTATGGCTACACCTTC	NA	TRBD1	TRBV9	TRBJ1-2
CASSLVAYNEQFF	TGTGCCAGCAGCTTAGTCGCCTACAATGAGCAGTTCTTC	NA	NA	TRBV11-2	TRBJ2-1
CASSAGPRGAYEQYF	TGTGCCAGCAGCGCCGGACCCAGGGGGGCCTACGAGCAGTACTTC	NA	NA	TRBV5-6	TRBJ2-7
CASSFAASFEAFF	TGTGCCAGCAGCTTCGCAGCCTCATTCGAAGCTTTCTTT	NA	NA	TRBV11-3	TRBJ1-1
CASSIGTVNEKLFF	TGTGCCAGTAGTATCGGTACGGTCAATGAAAAACTGTTTTTT	NA	NA	TRBV19	TRBJ1-4
CASSLDSGEKETQYF	TGTGCCAGCAGCTTAGACAGCGGGGAGAAAGAGACCCAGTACTTC	NA	TRBD2	TRBV11-2	TRBJ2-5
CASSEGKGAALSTDTQYF	TGTGCCAGCAGCGAGGGGAAGGGGGCGGCCCTTAGCACAGATACGCAGTATTTT	few	TRBD1	TRBV9	TRBJ2-3
CASSSLGLASYNEQFF	TGTGCCAGCAGCTCGCTGGGACTAGCCTCCTACAATGAGCAGTTCTTC	NA	TRBD2	TRBV7-7	TRBJ2-1
CASSSPGQGVFSTGGELFF	TGTGCCAGCAGTTCACCGGGACAGGGGGTTTTTTCTACTGGCGGGGAGCTGTTTTTT	NA	TRBD1	TRBV27	TRBJ2-2
CASSYRAESSYEQYF	TGTGCCAGCAGTTACAGGGCGGAAAGCTCCTACGAGCAGTACTTC	NA	NA	TRBV6-5	TRBJ2-7
CASSPTPATGEVPNTGELFF	TGTGCCAGCAGCCCTACACCTGCGACAGGGGAGGTTCCGAACACCGGGGAGCTGTTTTTT	NA	TRBD1	TRBV5-8	TRBJ2-2
CASSLNLAYEQYF	TGTGCCAGCAGCTTGAACCTCGCCTACGAGCAGTACTTC	NA	NA	TRBV13	TRBJ2-7
CASKVELNEQFF	TGTGCCAGCAAAGTAGAGCTAAATGAGCAGTTCTTC	NA	NA	TRBV2	TRBJ2-1
CASSLGTERYPLNEQFF	TGTGCCAGCAGCTTAGGGACTGAACGTTACCCCCTCAATGAGCAGTTCTTC	once	NA	TRBV13	TRBJ2-1
CASSSRITPRQETQYF	TGTGCCAGCAGCTCCAGAATAACCCCCCGCCAAGAGACCCAGTACTTC	NA	NA	TRBV11-3	TRBJ2-5
CASIRGQRYGYTF	TGTGCCAGCATTCGGGGGCAGCGCTATGGCTACACCTTC	NA	NA	TRBV9	TRBJ1-2
CASSPDWGRAHEQFF	TGTGCCAGCAGCCCAGATTGGGGCAGGGCACATGAGCAGTTCTTC	NA	NA	TRBV11-3	TRBJ2-1
CASSLDRVDEQFF	TGTGCCAGCAGCTTAGATAGAGTCGATGAGCAGTTCTTC	NA	NA	TRBV11-3	TRBJ2-1
CASSAYEGQNTEAFF	TGCGCCAGCAGCGCCTACGAAGGACAGAACACTGAAGCTTTCTTT	NA	NA	TRBV5-1	TRBJ1-1
CASSQDGRATAVGTF	TGCGCCAGCAGCCAAGACGGCAGGGCGACGGCAGTCGGCACCTTC	NA	NA	TRBV4-1	TRBJ1-2
CASSEWGTENYGYTF	TGTGCCAGCAGTGAATGGGGGACAGAGAACTATGGCTACACCTTC	NA	TRBD1	TRBV6-1	TRBJ1-2
CASSIGQGEKLFF	TGCGCCAGCAGCATCGGACAAGGCGAAAAACTGTTTTTT	NA	NA	TRBV11-3	TRBJ1-4
CASSQKGVRGTEAFF	TGTGCCAGCAGCCAAAAGGGAGTGCGGGGCACTGAAGCTTTCTTT	NA	NA	TRBV13	TRBJ1-1
CASSQRGGWRAFF	TGTGCCAGCAGCCAACGGGGGGGTTGGAGGGCTTTCTTT	NA	NA	TRBV14	TRBJ1-1
CASSNGGGGVYEQYF	TGTGCCAGCAGCAACGGCGGGGGAGGGGTCTACGAGCAGTACTTC	once	TRBD2	TRBV6-1	TRBJ2-7
CASSLVWASTSSGANVLTF	TGTGCCAGCAGCTTGGTATGGGCCAGTACATCCTCTGGGGCCAACGTCCTGACTTTC	NA	NA	TRBV5-6	TRBJ2-6